A single T cell receptor beta chain is shown here with its context. Antigen unknown. A read error may account for a junction end that differs from germline. CDR1 is SGHAT, CDR2 FQNNGV, per germline. CDR3 length equals 14 residues. The data stem from a study of identical twins' blood T cells. Six healthy women, forming three identical twin pairs, donated samples. All three twin pairs grew up together with likely shared infections and vaccines. MiXCR, run by TCRdb on the 5' RACE reads, gives a single entry per CDR3 protein. The sample contains fewer than 450,000 distinct CDR3 sequences, roughly 27% of which appear only once. Study observations and caveats: Shared CDR3 clonotype counts tracked mainly the product of cloneset sizes. V gene usage reportedly matched far better within twin pairs than unrelated donors.

Sequenced: PBMCs. This clonotype originated in a woman aged 18-49 years in good health. This chain connects TRBV11-2 to TRBJ1-4, with D maybe TRBD1 (6 bases). The CDR3 here is CTSSPIGGNEKLFF. The CDR3 nucleotides read TGTACCAGCAGCCCAATCGGGGGCAATGAAAAACTGTTTTTT.